This TCR beta chain derives from a study of shared T cell receptors in the human thymus. Only in-frame clones appear in the TCRdb table, and some are missing; sequencing was by immunoSEQ multiplex PCR. Counted here are hundreds of thousands of clones, approximately 78% occurring once; the ten biggest clones make up more than 0.01%. Looked up from germline, CDR1 is MNHEY and CDR2 is SMNVEV (reference sequence). V dropped 9 bases and J dropped 2; count of bases not matched to a gene: 6. The CDR3 totals 14 residues. The same data also contributed to another study, on human thymus T cells. That report adds: Infants served as donors; they were healthy and Finnish and were having corrective surgery for congenital heart defects. Thymus was obtained from resections taken during corrective heart surgery. In thymic and blood repertoires alike, V and J usage looked biased. Related research has reported that thymic repertoires overlap highly among unrelated individuals.

J is TRBJ2-5 and V is TRBV27, with 10 bases matching TRBD2. The receptor comes from a boy under two years old with a congenital heart defect. What was sequenced was thymocytes. CDR3 amino acids: CASRLAGGQETQYF. As DNA, the CDR3 is TGTGCCAGTAGACTAGCGGGTGGGCAAGAGACCCAGTACTTC.